What follows are 21 T cell receptor beta chains derived from one specimen sequenced in a study of neurological immune-mediated disorders. Via MiXCR, TCRdb re-called the 5' RACE reads, giving one row per CDR3 protein. The sample records around 78,000 distinct CDR3 sequences, roughly 15% being singletons. The specimen was PBMCs. The receptors here all came from a woman in her forties in good health.

This clonotype was picked up many times. The chain is built from TRBV4-3 and TRBJ2-3, with D possibly TRBD2 on 6 matching bases. Trimming took 0 bases from V and 3 from J, leaving 10 bases between them. Germline V gene lookup returns CDR1 LGHNA and CDR2 YSLEER. The CDR3 consists of 15 residues. The CDR3 is CASSQEGEVTDTQYF. In nucleotides, the CDR3 is TGCGCCAGCAGCCAAGAGGGGGAGGTTACAGATACGCAGTATTTT.

This chain links TRBV6-5 with TRBJ2-1; TRBD1 agrees at 11 bases. V shed 6 bases and J 9 bases; nucleotides not matched to a gene: 7. The CDR3 has 14 residues. Germline-derived CDR1 and CDR2 are MNHEY and SVGAGI. The CDR3: CASRPGQGVGEQFF. The CDR3, as DNA: TGTGCCAGCAGGCCGGGACAGGGGGTAGGTGAGCAGTTCTTC.

This clonotype was picked up many times. The chain has TRBV3-1 and TRBJ2-7; the match to TRBD2 covers 8 bases. Germline V gene lookup returns CDR1 LGHDT and CDR2 YNNKEL (reference sequence). This CDR3 contains 13 residues. Trimming at V came to 4 bases and at J to 5 bases, leaving 4 bases not matched to a gene. CDR3 sequence reads: CASSPGGTDEQYF. DNA of the CDR3: TGTGCCAGCAGCCCGGGAGGGACCGACGAGCAGTACTTC.

This clonotype occurred many times. The rearrangement links TRBV6-5 to TRBJ2-5; 7 nucleotides match TRBD1. The CDR3 loop spans 17 amino acids. From germline, CDR1 is MNHEY and CDR2 SVGAGI. Trimming took 4 bases from V and 4 from J; bases not matched to a gene: 15. CDR3 sequence (DNA): TGTGCCAGCAGTTCCGACCCCGGGACAGCCGGACGAGAGACCCAGTACTTC. Protein: CASSSDPGTAGRETQYF.

This clonotype was seen many times. The V call is TRBV5-6, the J call TRBJ1-2, with D tentatively TRBD1 (6 bases). This CDR3 contains 18 residues. V was cut by 1 base and J by 4 bases, with 23 bases left in between. Germline CDR1 SGHDT, CDR2 YYEEEE. CDR3 nucleotides: TGTGCCAGCAGCTTGCGTTCGGGGGGCGCAGTGTTGTCCTATGGCTACACCTTC. Translation gives CASSLRSGGAVLSYGYTF.

The CDR3, as DNA: TGTGCCAGCAGCTTAGCGGGTTCAGGGTATTACGAGCAGTACTTC. It codes for CASSLAGSGYYEQYF. This chain joins TRBV7-6 and TRBJ2-7, with TRBD1 as a possible D gene (5 bases). The V gene lost 0 bases and the J gene lost 4 bases, with 13 bases spanning the gap. Germline V gene data show CDR1 as SGHVS and CDR2 as FNYEAQ. This CDR3 is built from 15 residues.

This clonotype was counted many times. The V gene is TRBV5-6, the J gene TRBJ2-1, with D possibly matching TRBD2 (6 bases). Trimming stripped 2 bases from V and 4 bases from J, with 16 bases between. Per germline, CDR1 SGHDT and CDR2 YYEEEE. This CDR3 spans 16 amino acids. As DNA, the CDR3 is TGTGCCAGCAGCTTAATTCCAAGAAGCGGGTACAATGAGCAGTTCTTC. Translating it yields CASSLIPRSGYNEQFF.

There are many counts of this clonotype. This sequence joins TRBV28 and TRBJ1-1; 8 bases agree with TRBD1. V was pared by 5 bases and J by 3 bases, with 8 bases of the junction left unmatched. The CDR3 loop spans 15 amino acids. Germline V lookup: CDR1 MDHEN, CDR2 SYDVKM. This chain's CDR3 is CASSTRQGMDTEAFF. The CDR3 DNA sequence: TGTGCCAGCAGTACACGACAGGGGATGGACACTGAAGCTTTCTTT.

The table lists this clonotype with many counts. The chain uses TRBV5-1 and TRBJ2-1, with D perhaps matching TRBD2 (5 bases). The V end lost 3 bases, the J end lost 0 bases, and 10 bases lay between the germline ends. The CDR3 covers 15 residues. Germline assignment: CDR1 SGHRS and CDR2 YFSETQ. The CDR3 loop is CASSSAVSSYNEQFF. The CDR3 nucleotides read TGCGCCAGCAGCTCAGCGGTGAGCTCCTACAATGAGCAGTTCTTC. The entire variable domain, with the rest obtained from reference TRBV5-1 and TRBJ2-1, is as follows: KAGVTQTPRYLIKTRGQQVTLSCSPISGHRSVSWYQQTPGQGLQFLFEYFSETQRNKGNFPGRFSGRQFSNSRSEMNVSTLELGDSALYLCASSSAVSSYNEQFFGPGTRLTVL.

This clonotype appeared many times. The chain links TRBV28 to TRBJ2-4; D may correspond to TRBD1 or TRBD2 (6 bases each). In germline, CDR1 is MDHEN, CDR2 SYDVKM. The CDR3 consists of 14 residues. The germline V and J ends were trimmed by 8 bases and 3 bases, with 14 bases remaining between them. The CDR3 sequence: CASRPEGGKNIQYF. CDR3 coding DNA: TGTGCCAGCCGCCCGGAGGGGGGCAAAAACATTCAGTACTTC.

This chain joins TRBV7-8 and TRBJ2-6, with D unclear. The CDR3 has 15 amino acids. V lost 0 bases to trimming and J lost 1 base, with 4 bases between them. Germline loops: CDR1 SGHVS, CDR2 FQNEAQ. CDR3 in amino acids: CASSLAWSGANVLTF. Written as DNA, the CDR3 is TGTGCCAGCAGCTTAGCGTGGTCTGGGGCCAACGTCCTGACTTTC.

In this sample, this clonotype turned up many times. The V call is TRBV2, the J call TRBJ2-5, with TRBD1 identical over 7 bases. Trimming at V came to 6 bases and at J to 2 bases, leaving 9 bases not matched to a gene. Germline CDR1 reads SNHLY; CDR2 reads FYNNEI. There are 15 residues in the CDR3. The CDR3: CASRKQGVKQETQYF. For the CDR3, the DNA is TGTGCCAGCAGGAAGCAGGGGGTAAAACAAGAGACCCAGTACTTC.

This clonotype was observed many times. V and J are TRBV20-1 and TRBJ2-7; D could derive from TRBD1 or TRBD2 (6 bases each). The CDR3 is 12 amino acids. Trimming took 6 bases from V and 4 from J, leaving 13 bases between them. Germline values: CDR1 DFQATT, CDR2 SNEGSKA (reference sequence). The CDR3: CSAPRGAYEQYF. The DNA of the CDR3 is TGCAGTGCGCCTAGGGGGGCTTACGAGCAGTACTTC.

This clonotype is medium-sized within its sample. The chain uses TRBV20-1 and TRBJ2-1; 7 positions agree with TRBD2. CDR1 and CDR2 (germline): DFQATT, SNEGSKA (reference sequence). CDR3 length: 12 amino acids. V lost 5 bases and J lost 7; bases outside the gene matches: 5. The CDR3 loop is CSARLAENEQFF. CDR3 DNA sequence: TGCAGTGCTCGTCTAGCGGAGAATGAGCAGTTCTTC.

As concerns this clonotype: It is unclear where the CDR3 begins or ends on the DNA, so no DNA is shown, and the CDR3 is as TCRdb lists it. The chain is built from TRBV3-1 and TRBJ2-1; TRBD2 reflects the table's D call only, with no check against the DNA. Per germline, CDR1 LGHDT and CDR2 YNNKEL (reference sequence). Termini included, the CDR3 measures 22 amino acids. This CDR3 is CASSFYICSASPSQGHYNEQFF.

In this sample, this clonotype turned up many times. The chain is built from TRBV5-1 and TRBJ2-1; 9 positions match TRBD2. The V segment lost 4 bases and the J segment 3 bases; nucleotides outside the gene matches: 8. Germline CDR1 is SGHRS and CDR2 is YFSETQ. This CDR3 has 16 residues. CDR3 bases: TGCGCCAGCAGCGCGCCGGGACTAGCCCTCTACAATGAGCAGTTCTTC. Its translation is CASSAPGLALYNEQFF.

In this sample, this clonotype turned up many times. The rearrangement links TRBV28 to TRBJ1-4, with a possible D match to TRBD1 (6 bases). The V gene lost 1 base and the J gene lost 3 bases, with 9 bases spanning the gap. Germline V gene data show CDR1 as MDHEN and CDR2 as SYDVKM. This CDR3 is built from 15 residues. CDR3 in DNA: TGTGCCAGCAGTTTATCCAGGGGACCTAATGAAAAACTGTTTTTT. Its translation is CASSLSRGPNEKLFF.

The gene calls are TRBV5-1 and TRBJ2-6, with 11 bases identical to TRBD2. V gave up 3 bases and J gave up 2 bases; unmatched junction bases: 4. The germline gives CDR1 SGHRS, CDR2 YFSETQ. The CDR3 has 17 residues. Written as DNA, the CDR3 is TGCGCCAGCAGCTCCCAACTAGCGGGGGCTGGGGCCAACGTCCTGACTTTC. Protein: CASSSQLAGAGANVLTF.

This clonotype appeared many times. CDR3 sequence: CASSLAGSGGYNEQFF. The CDR3 DNA is TGTGCCAGCAGCTTAGCCGGTAGCGGGGGATACAATGAGCAGTTCTTC. The chain has TRBV7-2 and TRBJ2-1; 9 bases line up with TRBD2. Germline assignment: CDR1 SGHTA and CDR2 FQGNSA. The CDR3 length is 16 residues. V lost 0 bases to trimming and J lost 4 bases; unmatched junction nucleotides: 4. Complete variable domain (other parts from reference TRBV7-2 and TRBJ2-1): GAGVSQSPSNKVTEKGKDVELRCDPISGHTALYWYRQSLGQGLEFLIYFQGNSAPDKSGLPSDRFSAERTGGSVSTLTIQRTQQEDSAVYLCASSLAGSGGYNEQFFGPGTRLTVL.

This clonotype was counted between two and nine times. The chain has TRBV30 and TRBJ2-4; 8 bases line up with TRBD1. J gave up 14 bases and V 0 bases, and 12 bases lay outside the gene matches. This CDR3 region has 14 residues. CDR1 is GTSNPN, CDR2 SVGIG, per germline (reference sequence). CDR3 nucleotide sequence: TGTGCCTGGAGTGTTAGTGGAACAGGGGGTTTAGAGTACTTC. Translation gives CAWSVSGTGGLEYF.

This clonotype was seen a handful of times. The chain couples TRBV20-1 to TRBJ2-5; D might be TRBD1 (5 bases). V lost 6 bases and J 0 bases, leaving 8 bases between the germline ends. CDR1 and CDR2 (germline): DFQATT, SNEGSKA (reference sequence). This CDR3 region has 12 residues. CDR3 residues: CSAIQDQETQYF. The CDR3 nucleotides are TGCAGTGCAATACAGGACCAAGAGACCCAGTACTTC.